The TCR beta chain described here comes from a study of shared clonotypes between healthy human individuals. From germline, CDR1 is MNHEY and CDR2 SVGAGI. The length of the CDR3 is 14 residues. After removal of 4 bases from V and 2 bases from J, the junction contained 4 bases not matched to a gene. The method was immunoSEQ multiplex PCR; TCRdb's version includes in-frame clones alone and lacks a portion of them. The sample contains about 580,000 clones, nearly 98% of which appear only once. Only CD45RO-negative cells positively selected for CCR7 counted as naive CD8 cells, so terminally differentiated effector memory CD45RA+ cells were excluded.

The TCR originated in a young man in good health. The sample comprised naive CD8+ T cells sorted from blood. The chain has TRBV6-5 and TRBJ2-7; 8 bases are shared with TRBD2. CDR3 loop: CASSSTGGAYEQYF. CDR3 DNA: TGTGCCAGCAGTTCTACGGGAGGGGCCTACGAGCAGTACTTC.